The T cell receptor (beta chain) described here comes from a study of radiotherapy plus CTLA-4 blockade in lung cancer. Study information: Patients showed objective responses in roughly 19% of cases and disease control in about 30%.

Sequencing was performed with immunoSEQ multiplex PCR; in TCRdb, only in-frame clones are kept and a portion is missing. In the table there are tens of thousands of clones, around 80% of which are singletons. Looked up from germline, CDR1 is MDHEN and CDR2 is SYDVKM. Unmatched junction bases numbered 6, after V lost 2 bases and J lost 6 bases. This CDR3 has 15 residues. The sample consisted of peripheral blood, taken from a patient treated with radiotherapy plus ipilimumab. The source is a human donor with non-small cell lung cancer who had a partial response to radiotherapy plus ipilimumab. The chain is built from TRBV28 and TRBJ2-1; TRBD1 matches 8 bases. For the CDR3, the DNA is TGTGCCAGCAGTTTAAGTGGACAGGGTTTCAATGAGCAGTTCTTC. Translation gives CASSLSGQGFNEQFF.